This TCR beta chain came from a study of post-analysis software for immune sequencing data (dated by TCRdb to between 2015 and 2016). About the investigation overall: Disease courses on record covered relapsing-remitting, secondary progressive and progressive-relapsing multiple sclerosis, though some patients had no subtype annotation. Patient repertoires were compared against roughly 12 previously published healthy control repertoires from donors aged about 6 to 27 years. A subset of samples was prepared in parallel using single-end sample barcoding, then pooled and co-amplified after Illumina adapter ligation. Study-wide conclusions, independent of this receptor: Strong co-clustering of samples prepared in the same batch was shown by direct clustering with F measure, prompting a batch-effect correction. Significantly lower normalized Chao1 diversity was found in multiple sclerosis patients than in controls, suggesting substantial peripheral T-cell clonal expansion. The control group was slightly older than the multiple sclerosis patient group. Significantly higher frequencies in patients than in controls were found for roughly 5 TRBV segments, including TRBV5-6, TRBV5-1 and TRBV20-1.

The germline V gene (reference sequence) supplies CDR1 LNHNV and CDR2 YYDKDF. There are 15 amino acids in the CDR3, from cysteine to phenylalanine inclusive. Here the CDR3 DNA is all that survives: 45 bases in frame from base 1. The library was made by PCR. The instrument given in TCRdb is Illumina HiSeq 2500. To reduce PCR and sequencing biases, unique molecular identifiers were incorporated into the TCR beta cDNA libraries. Per 1 to 10 million input T cells, approximately 500,000 cDNA molecules were obtained, such that each molecule approximated one T cell. The patient libraries were prepared and sequenced with the same protocol used for the earlier healthy control dataset. Samples belonging to the same batch were prepared together, multiplexed and sequenced on a shared HiSeq lane. Processing in the source paper ran as follows. MIGEC handled the raw barcoded reads, throwing out single-read molecular identifier groups before consensus assembly and CDR3 extraction. VDJtools was used for post-analysis of the clonotype tables, with diversity normalized by down-sampling every dataset to the smallest sample size. Repertoire overlap clustering matched CDR3 amino acid but not nucleotide sequences to correct batch-related cross-sample contamination. The public reads were run again by TCRdb, first through fastp at Q25 and then through MiXCR, and only productive beta chains were kept. Rows are combined by CDR3 protein, so each entry shows the most common genes and DNA. These V and J calls derive from TCRdb rather than the authors' analysis. This sample lists about 820,000 distinct CDR3 sequences; 53% were detected once. The ten largest account for 4% to 5.5% of the sample.

To demonstrate the VDJtools post-analysis software, TCR beta repertoires were profiled from the peripheral blood of more than ten young patients with multiple sclerosis. The multiple sclerosis patients were children and adolescents between roughly 6 and 17 years of age. Regarding this clonotype: Its antigen has not been determined. Base qualities are not provided; no much larger clone lies one nucleotide away.

The chain couples TRBV15 to TRBJ2-5; the D gene remains uncertain. The J call may not be correct, given that the DNA end is closer to TRBJ2-7. Sequenced material: blood. This clonotype originated in a girl between 5 and 17 years old with multiple sclerosis. The DNA is as follows: TGTGCCACCAGCAGAGGCCGAGACCCAACCTACGAGCAGTACTTC. Its translation is CATSRGRDPTYEQYF.